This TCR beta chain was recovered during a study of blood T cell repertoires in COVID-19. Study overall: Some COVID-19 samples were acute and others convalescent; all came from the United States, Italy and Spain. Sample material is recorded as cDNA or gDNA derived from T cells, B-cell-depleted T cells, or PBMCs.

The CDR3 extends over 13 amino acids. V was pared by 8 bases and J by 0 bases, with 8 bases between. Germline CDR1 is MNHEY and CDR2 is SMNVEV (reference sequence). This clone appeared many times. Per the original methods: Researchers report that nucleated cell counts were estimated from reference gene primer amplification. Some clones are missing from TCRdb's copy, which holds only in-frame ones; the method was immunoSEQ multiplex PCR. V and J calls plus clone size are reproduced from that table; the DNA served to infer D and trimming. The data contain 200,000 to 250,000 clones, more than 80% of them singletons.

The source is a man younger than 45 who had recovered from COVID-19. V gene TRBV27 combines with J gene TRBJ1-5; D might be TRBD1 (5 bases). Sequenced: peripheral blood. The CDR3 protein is CASGGGSNQPQHF. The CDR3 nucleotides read TGTGCCAGCGGGGGGGGTAGCAATCAGCCCCAGCATTTT.